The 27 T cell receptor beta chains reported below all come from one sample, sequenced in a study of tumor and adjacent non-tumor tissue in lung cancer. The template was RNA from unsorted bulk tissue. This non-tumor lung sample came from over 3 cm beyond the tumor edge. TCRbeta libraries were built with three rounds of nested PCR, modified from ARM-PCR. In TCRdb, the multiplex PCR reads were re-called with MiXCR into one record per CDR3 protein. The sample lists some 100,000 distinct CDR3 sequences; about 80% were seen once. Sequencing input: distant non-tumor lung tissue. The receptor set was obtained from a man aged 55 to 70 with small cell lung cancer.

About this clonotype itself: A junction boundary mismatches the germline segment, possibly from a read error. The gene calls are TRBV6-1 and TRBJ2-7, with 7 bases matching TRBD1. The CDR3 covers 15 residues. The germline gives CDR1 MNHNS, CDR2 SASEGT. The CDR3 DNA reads TGTGCCAGCGGTACAGGGGCCTCGAGCTCCTACGAGCAATACTTC. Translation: CASGTGASSSYEQYF.

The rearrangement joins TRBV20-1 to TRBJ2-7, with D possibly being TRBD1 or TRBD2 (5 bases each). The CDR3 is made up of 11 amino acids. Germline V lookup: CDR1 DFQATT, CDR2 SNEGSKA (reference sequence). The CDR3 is CGPWWDDEQYF. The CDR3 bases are TGCGGTCCTTGGTGGGACGACGAGCAGTACTTC.

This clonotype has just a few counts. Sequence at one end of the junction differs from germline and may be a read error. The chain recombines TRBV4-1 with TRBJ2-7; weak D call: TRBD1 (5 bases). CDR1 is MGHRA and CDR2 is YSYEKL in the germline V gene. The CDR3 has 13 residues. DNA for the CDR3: TGCGCCAGCACTTTCGACAGACTCCACGAGCAGTATTTC. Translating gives CASTFDRLHEQYF.

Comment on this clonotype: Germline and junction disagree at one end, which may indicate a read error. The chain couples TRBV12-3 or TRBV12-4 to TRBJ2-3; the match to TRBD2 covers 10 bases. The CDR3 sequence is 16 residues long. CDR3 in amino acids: CVSRNGLAEGTDTQYF. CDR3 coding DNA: TGTGTCAGCCGCAATGGACTAGCGGAGGGCACTGATACGCAGTATTTT.

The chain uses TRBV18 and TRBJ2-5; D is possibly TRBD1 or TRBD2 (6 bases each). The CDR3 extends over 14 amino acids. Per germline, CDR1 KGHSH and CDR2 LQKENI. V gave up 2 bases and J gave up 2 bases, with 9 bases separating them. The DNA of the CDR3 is TGTGCCAGCTCACCAGGAGGGGGGCAAGAGACCCAGTACTTC. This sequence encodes CASSPGGGQETQYF.

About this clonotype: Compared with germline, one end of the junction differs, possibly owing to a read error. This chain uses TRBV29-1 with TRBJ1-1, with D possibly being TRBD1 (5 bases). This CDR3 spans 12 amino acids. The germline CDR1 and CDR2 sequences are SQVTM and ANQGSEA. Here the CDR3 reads CSVEPRDAETFF. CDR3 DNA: TGTAGCGTTGAACCAAGGGACGCTGAAACTTTCTTT.

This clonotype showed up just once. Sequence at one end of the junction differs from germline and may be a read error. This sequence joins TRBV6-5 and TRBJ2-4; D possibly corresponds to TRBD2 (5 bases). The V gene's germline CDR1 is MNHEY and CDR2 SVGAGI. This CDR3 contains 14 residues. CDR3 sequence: CASSLTRAKDIQYF. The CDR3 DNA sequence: TGTGCCAGCAGTCTCACGAGGGCCAAAGACATTCAGTACTTC.

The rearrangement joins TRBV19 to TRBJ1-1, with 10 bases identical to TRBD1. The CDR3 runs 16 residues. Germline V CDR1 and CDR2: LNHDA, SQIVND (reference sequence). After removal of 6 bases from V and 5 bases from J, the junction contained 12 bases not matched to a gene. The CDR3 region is CASRMTGGTGGTEAFF. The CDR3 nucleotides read TGTGCCAGTAGGATGACAGGGGGCACTGGGGGGACTGAAGCTTTCTTT.

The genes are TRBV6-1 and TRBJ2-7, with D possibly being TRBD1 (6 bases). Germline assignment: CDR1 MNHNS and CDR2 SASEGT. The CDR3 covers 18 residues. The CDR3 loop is CASTEAVLIGGFSYEQYV. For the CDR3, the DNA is TGTGCCAGCACTGAAGCGGTCCTGATTGGGGGCTTCTCCTATGAGCAGTACGTC.

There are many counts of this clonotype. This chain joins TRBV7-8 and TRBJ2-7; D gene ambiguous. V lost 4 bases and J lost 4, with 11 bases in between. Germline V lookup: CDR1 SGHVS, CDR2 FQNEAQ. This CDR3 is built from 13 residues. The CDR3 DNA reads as TGTGCCAGCAGCTCTTCACACCTTTACGAGCAGTACGTC. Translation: CASSSSHLYEQYV.

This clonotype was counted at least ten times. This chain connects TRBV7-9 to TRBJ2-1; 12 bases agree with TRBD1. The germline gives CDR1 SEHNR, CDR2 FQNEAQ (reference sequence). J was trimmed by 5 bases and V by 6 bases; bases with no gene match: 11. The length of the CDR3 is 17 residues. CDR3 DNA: TGTGCCAGCAGTCTTATTCCGGGACAGGGGGCCGACAATGAGCAGTTCTTC. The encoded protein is CASSLIPGQGADNEQFF.

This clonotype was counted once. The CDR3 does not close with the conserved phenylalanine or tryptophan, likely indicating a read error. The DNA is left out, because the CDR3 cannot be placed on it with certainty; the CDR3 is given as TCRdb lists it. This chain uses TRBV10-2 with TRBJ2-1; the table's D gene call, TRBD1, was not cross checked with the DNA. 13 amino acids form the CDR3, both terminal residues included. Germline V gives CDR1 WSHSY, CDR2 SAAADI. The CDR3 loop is CASCETGQGEQSL.

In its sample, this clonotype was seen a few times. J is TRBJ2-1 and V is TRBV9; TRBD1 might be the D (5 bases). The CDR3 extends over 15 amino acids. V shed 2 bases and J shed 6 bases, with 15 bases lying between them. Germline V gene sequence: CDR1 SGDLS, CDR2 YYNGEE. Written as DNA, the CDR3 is TGTGCCAGCAGCGTCAGCCCGGACATAACCAATGAGCAGTTCTTC. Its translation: CASSVSPDITNEQFF.

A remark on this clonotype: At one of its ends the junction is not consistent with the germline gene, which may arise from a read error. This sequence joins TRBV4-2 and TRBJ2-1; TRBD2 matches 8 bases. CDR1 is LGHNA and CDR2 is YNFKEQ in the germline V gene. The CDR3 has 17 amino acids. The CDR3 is CAISQGRRSGSGNEHFF. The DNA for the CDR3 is TGTGCCATCAGCCAAGGCCGTCGAAGCGGGAGTGGTAATGAGCATTTCTTC.

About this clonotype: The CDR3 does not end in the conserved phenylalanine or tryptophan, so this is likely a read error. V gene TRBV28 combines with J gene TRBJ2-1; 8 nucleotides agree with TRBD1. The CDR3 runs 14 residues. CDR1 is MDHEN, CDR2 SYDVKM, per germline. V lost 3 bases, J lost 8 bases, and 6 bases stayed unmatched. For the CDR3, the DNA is TGTGCCAGCAGTTTCATCCAGGGGGCTGATGAGCAGTTCCTC. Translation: CASSFIQGADEQFL.

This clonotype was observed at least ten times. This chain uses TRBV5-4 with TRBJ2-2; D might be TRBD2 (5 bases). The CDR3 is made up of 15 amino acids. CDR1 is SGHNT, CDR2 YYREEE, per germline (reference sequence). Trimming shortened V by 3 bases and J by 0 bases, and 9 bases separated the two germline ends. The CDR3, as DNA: TGTGCCAGCAGCTCCAGACTAACGAACACCGGGGAGCTGTTTTTT. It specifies CASSSRLTNTGELFF.

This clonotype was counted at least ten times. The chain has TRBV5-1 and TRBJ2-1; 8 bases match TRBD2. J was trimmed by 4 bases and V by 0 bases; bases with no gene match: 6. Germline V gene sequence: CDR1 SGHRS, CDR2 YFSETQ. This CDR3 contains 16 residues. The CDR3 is CASSLGGLGNYNEQFF. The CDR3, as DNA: TGCGCCAGCAGCTTGGGGGGACTAGGTAATTACAATGAGCAGTTCTTC.

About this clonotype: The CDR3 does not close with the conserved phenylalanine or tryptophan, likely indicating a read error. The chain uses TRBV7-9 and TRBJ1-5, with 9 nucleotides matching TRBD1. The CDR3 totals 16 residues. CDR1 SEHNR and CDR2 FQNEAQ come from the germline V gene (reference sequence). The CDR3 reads CSSSLETGGGNQPQHL. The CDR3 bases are TGTTCCAGCAGCTTAGAGACAGGGGGTGGCAATCAGCCCCAGCATCTT.

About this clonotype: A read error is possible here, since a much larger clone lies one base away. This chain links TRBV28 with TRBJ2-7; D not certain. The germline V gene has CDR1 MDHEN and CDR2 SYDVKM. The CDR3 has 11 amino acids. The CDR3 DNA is TGTGTCAGCAGTTTATTGTACGAGCAGTACTTC. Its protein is CVSSLLYEQYF.

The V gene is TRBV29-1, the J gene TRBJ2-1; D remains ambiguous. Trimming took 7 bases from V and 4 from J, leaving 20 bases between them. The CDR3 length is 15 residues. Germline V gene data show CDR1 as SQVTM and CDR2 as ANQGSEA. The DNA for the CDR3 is TGCAGCGGAGCCCCATTACGGGCGTATTACAATGAGCAGTTCTTC. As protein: CSGAPLRAYYNEQFF.

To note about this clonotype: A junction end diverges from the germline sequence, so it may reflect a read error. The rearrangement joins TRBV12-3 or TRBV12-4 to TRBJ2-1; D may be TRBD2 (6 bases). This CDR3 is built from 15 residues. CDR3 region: CASSTTSGFYNEEFF. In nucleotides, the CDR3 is TGTGCCAGCAGCACGACTAGTGGGTTTTACAATGAGGAGTTCTTC.

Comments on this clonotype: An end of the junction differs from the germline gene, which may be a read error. CDR3 amino acids: CSVEDAVPYRNGEKPFF. As DNA, the CDR3 is TGCAGCGTTGAAGATGCGGTCCCGTATAGGAATGGGGAAAAACCGTTTTTT. The genes are TRBV29-1 and TRBJ1-4; no firm D call. This CDR3 comprises 17 residues. Looked up from germline, CDR1 is SQVTM and CDR2 is ANQGSEA.

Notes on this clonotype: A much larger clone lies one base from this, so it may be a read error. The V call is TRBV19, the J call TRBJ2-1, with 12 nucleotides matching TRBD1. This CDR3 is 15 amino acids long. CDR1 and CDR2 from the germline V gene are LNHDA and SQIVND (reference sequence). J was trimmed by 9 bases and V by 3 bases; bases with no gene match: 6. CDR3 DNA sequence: TGTGCCAGTAGTATCGGCGGGACAGGGGGCATTGAGCAGTTCTTC. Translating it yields CASSIGGTGGIEQFF.

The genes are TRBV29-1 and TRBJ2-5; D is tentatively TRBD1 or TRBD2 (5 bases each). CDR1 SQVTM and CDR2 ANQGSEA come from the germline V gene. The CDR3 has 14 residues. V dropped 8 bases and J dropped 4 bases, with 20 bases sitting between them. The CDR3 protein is CSIWGPGMGETQYF. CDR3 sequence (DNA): TGCAGCATTTGGGGACCCGGAATGGGAGAGACCCAGTACTTC. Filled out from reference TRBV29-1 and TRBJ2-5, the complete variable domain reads SAVISQKPSRDICQRGTSLTIQCQVDSQVTMMFWYRQQPGQSLTLIATANQGSEATYESGFVIDKFPISRPNLTFSTLTVSNMSPEDSSIYLCSIWGPGMGETQYFGPGTRLLVL.

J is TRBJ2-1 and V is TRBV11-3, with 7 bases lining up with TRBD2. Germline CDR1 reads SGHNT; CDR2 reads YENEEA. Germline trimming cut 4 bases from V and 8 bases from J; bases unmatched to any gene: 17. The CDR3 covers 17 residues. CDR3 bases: TGTGCCAGCAGCTCTCTAGCTGGGGGGGTGTCCTATTATGAGCAGTTCTTC. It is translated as CASSSLAGGVSYYEQFF.

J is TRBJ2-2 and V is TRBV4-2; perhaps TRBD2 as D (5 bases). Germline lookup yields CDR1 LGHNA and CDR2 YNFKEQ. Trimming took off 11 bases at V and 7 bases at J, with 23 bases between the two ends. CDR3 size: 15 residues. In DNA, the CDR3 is TGTGCCGGCAAACTAATGGGAGATGATGGCGGGGAGCTGTTTTTT. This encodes CAGKLMGDDGGELFF.

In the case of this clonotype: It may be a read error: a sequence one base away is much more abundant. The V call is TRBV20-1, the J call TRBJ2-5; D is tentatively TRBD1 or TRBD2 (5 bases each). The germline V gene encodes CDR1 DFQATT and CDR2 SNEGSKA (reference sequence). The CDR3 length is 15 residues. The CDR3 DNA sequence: TGCAGTGATAGAGAGCCCAGGGACCCGGGTAAGGCCCAGTACTTC. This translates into CSDREPRDPGKAQYF.